This TCR beta chain was obtained from a study of shared clonotypes between healthy human individuals. The V and J ends lost 6 bases and 3 bases respectively, with 18 bases between them. Per germline, CDR1 LNHDA and CDR2 SQIVND (reference sequence). CDR3 length: 15 residues. The data were produced by immunoSEQ multiplex PCR, yet TCRdb's version contains in-frame clones alone and is incomplete. The repertoire holds about 2 million clones, roughly 94% seen once, with 0.1% to 0.15% in the top ten. As to this clone: No antigen is known for it.

General study findings and limits: Genetic and exposure-history diversity was limited by the few donors.

This receptor was obtained from a young man in good health. Sequencing was performed on naive CD4+ T cells sorted from blood. Regarding subset: CD45RA+ positively selected. The V and J genes are TRBV19 and TRBJ2-7, with D perhaps TRBD1 (5 bases). In DNA form, the CDR3 reads TGTGCCAGTAGGGAGACGACAGACCGGTTCTACGAGCAGTACTTC. Its translation is CASRETTDRFYEQYF.